This TCR beta chain was identified during a study of Graves' ophthalmopathy and Graves' hyperthyroidism. The sequenced template was RNA, covering the TCR beta CDR3 region. Investigators did first-round RT-PCR with HTBI primers, then second-round multiplex PCR. Each CDR3 protein is one row after TCRdb ran MiXCR on the multiplex PCR reads. Among a few hundred thousand distinct CDR3 sequences listed, 35% to 45% were seen once. Germline V lookup: CDR1 SGHTA, CDR2 FQGNSA. There are 15 residues in the CDR3. The trim removed 5 bases at V and 3 bases at J, leaving 7 bases unmatched. This chain connects TRBV7-2 to TRBJ1-1; TRBD1 agrees at 9 bases. Sequencing was done on a sample of peripheral blood or thyroid tissue (not recorded which). The origin of this receptor is an adult man with Graves' hyperthyroidism. The CDR3 region has the DNA TGTGCCAGCAGCCAAACGGGACAGGGTGACACTGAAGCTTTCTTT. It translates to CASSQTGQGDTEAFF. Supplemented by reference TRBV7-2 and TRBJ1-1, the full variable domain reads GAGVSQSPSNKVTEKGKDVELRCDPISGHTALYWYRQSLGQGLEFLIYFQGNSAPDKSGLPSDRFSAERTGGSVSTLTIQRTQQEDSAVYLCASSQTGQGDTEAFFGQGTRLTVV.